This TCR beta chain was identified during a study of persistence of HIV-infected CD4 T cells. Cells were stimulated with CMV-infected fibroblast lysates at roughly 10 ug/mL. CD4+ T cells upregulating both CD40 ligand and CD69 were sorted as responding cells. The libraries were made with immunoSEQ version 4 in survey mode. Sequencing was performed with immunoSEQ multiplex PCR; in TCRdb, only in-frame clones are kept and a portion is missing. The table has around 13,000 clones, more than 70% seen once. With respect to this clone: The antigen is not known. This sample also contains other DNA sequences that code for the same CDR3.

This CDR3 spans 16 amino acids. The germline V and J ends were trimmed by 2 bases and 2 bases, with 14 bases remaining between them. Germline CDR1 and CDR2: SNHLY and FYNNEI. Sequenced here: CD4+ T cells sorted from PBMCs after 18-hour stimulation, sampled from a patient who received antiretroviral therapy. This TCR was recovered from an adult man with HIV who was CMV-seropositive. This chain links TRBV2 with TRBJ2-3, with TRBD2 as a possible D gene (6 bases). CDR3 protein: CASSERLGGTTDTQYF. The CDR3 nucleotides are TGTGCCAGCAGTGAACGGCTCGGGGGTACCACAGATACGCAGTATTTT.